A selection of T cell receptor beta chains follows, all from one sample in a study of identical twins. TCRdb itself ran the 5' RACE reads through MiXCR, one entry per CDR3 protein. The repertoire has 1,800,000 or so distinct CDR3 sequences, more than 30% of them found once; the top ten carry roughly 0.3%. What was sequenced was cord blood. These TCRs come from a newborn girl in good health. Both conserved end residues are part of each CDR3. Fields, in order: D gene, V gene, J gene, clone size, CDR3 protein, CDR3 DNA. A D gene is named only where the DNA matches it firmly. Size is omitted from some rows. Given values are once, few, many or a class for expanded clones.

D: .; V: TRBV12-3/TRBV12-4; J: TRBJ1-6; size: .; CDR3: CASREGGKGNSPPHF; DNA: TGTGCCAGCAGGGAAGGGGGAAAGGGTAATTCACCCCCCCACTTT
D: TRBD1; V: TRBV7-2; J: TRBJ2-7; size: few; CDR3: CASSLVLGQGHYEQYF; DNA: TGTGCCAGCAGCTTAGTCCTGGGACAGGGCCACTACGAGCAGTACTTC
D: .; V: TRBV7-2; J: TRBJ2-7; size: .; CDR3: CASSLAGGRTYEQYF; DNA: TGTGCCAGCAGCTTAGCGGGAGGTAGGACCTACGAGCAGTACTTC
D: .; V: TRBV5-4; J: TRBJ2-3; size: few; CDR3: CASRFGGAGFTDTQYF; DNA: TGTGCCAGCAGATTTGGGGGGGCGGGATTCACAGATACGCAGTATTTT
D: .; V: TRBV7-6; J: TRBJ1-2; size: many; CDR3: CASSFKSHYGYTF; DNA: TGTGCCAGCAGCTTCAAGTCACACTATGGCTACACCTTC
D: .; V: TRBV7-7; J: TRBJ2-7; size: .; CDR3: CASSLGPDSSYEQYF; DNA: TGTGCTAGCAGTTTAGGCCCGGACAGCTCCTACGAGCAGTACTTC
D: .; V: TRBV7-9; J: TRBJ2-2; size: .; CDR3: CASSLASGTLNTGELFF; DNA: TGTGCCAGCAGCTTAGCGAGCGGGACACTGAACACCGGGGAGCTGTTTTTT
D: .; V: TRBV29-1; J: TRBJ2-7; size: .; CDR3: CSALLGEQYF; DNA: TGCAGCGCCCTGCTGGGGGAGCAGTACTTC
D: TRBD2; V: TRBV12-3/TRBV12-4; J: TRBJ2-2; size: .; CDR3: CASRSGTTTGELFF; DNA: TGTGCCAGCAGGTCCGGGACTACCACCGGGGAGCTGTTTTTT
D: TRBD1; V: TRBV20-1; J: TRBJ1-1; size: few; CDR3: CSVHDRALGAFF; DNA: TGCAGTGTCCACGACAGGGCGCTCGGAGCTTTCTTT
D: .; V: TRBV5-1; J: TRBJ1-4; size: .; CDR3: CASSLVSGAKATNEKLFF; DNA: TGCGCCAGCAGCTTGGTTAGTGGGGCGAAAGCTACTAATGAAAAACTGTTTTTT
D: .; V: TRBV29-1; J: TRBJ2-5; size: few; CDR3: CSVGQTQETQYF; DNA: TGCAGCGTTGGGCAGACCCAAGAGACCCAGTACTTC
D: .; V: TRBV5-1; J: TRBJ2-3; size: .; CDR3: CASSSTLDTQYF; DNA: TGCGCCAGCAGCTCTACCCTGGATACGCAGTATTTT
D: TRBD1; V: TRBV2; J: TRBJ2-1; size: few; CDR3: CASSGRDRGTNEQFF; DNA: TGTGCCAGCAGTGGCCGGGACAGGGGGACCAATGAGCAGTTCTTC
D: .; V: TRBV5-5; J: TRBJ2-1; size: .; CDR3: CASSSSVGSEQFF; DNA: TGTGCCAGCAGCTCATCAGTGGGGAGTGAGCAGTTCTTC
D: .; V: TRBV30; J: TRBJ1-1; size: .; CDR3: CAWSVLAPMNTEAFF; DNA: TGTGCCTGGAGTGTACTGGCCCCCATGAACACTGAAGCTTTCTTT
D: .; V: TRBV28; J: TRBJ1-3; size: .; CDR3: CASIGGFSGNTIYF; DNA: TGTGCCAGCATCGGGGGATTCTCTGGAAACACCATATATTTT
D: .; V: TRBV6-2/TRBV6-3; J: TRBJ1-2; size: few; CDR3: CASSYGGARYGYTF; DNA: TGTGCCAGCAGTTACGGGGGCGCGAGATATGGCTACACCTTC
D: TRBD1; V: TRBV29-1; J: TRBJ2-1; size: .; CDR3: CSVVPGQGYNEQFF; DNA: TGCAGCGTTGTGCCGGGACAGGGGTACAATGAGCAGTTCTTC
D: TRBD2; V: TRBV27; J: TRBJ2-3; size: .; CDR3: CASSLRPPGLAGGRHTDTQYF; DNA: TGTGCCAGCAGTTTACGGCCCCCGGGCCTAGCGGGAGGCCGTCACACAGATACGCAGTATTTT
D: TRBD2; V: TRBV20-1; J: TRBJ2-3; size: .; CDR3: CSARDRSSGGTDTQYF; DNA: TGCAGTGCTAGAGATAGGAGTAGCGGGGGCACAGATACGCAGTATTTT
D: .; V: TRBV20-1; J: TRBJ1-1; size: few; CDR3: CSASPGAKTEAFF; DNA: TGCAGTGCTAGTCCGGGGGCGAAGACTGAAGCTTTCTTT
D: .; V: TRBV20-1; J: TRBJ2-1; size: .; CDR3: CSASRIGTYNNEQFF; DNA: TGCAGTGCTAGTCGCATTGGGACCTATAACAATGAGCAGTTCTTC
D: .; V: TRBV5-1; J: TRBJ1-2; size: few; CDR3: CASSLSAPGGNYGYTF; DNA: TGCGCCAGCAGCTTGTCGGCGCCCGGGGGGAACTATGGCTACACCTTC
D: .; V: TRBV2; J: TRBJ1-2; size: few; CDR3: CASSVAASYGYTF; DNA: TGTGCCAGCAGTGTAGCCGCCTCCTATGGCTACACCTTC
D: TRBD2; V: TRBV4-1; J: TRBJ2-7; size: .; CDR3: CASSPRSSGYNEQYF; DNA: TGCGCCAGCAGCCCCCGGTCTAGCGGGTACAATGAGCAGTACTTC
D: TRBD2; V: TRBV27; J: TRBJ2-3; size: .; CDR3: CASTGVSGSTDTQYF; DNA: TGTGCCAGCACGGGGGTCAGCGGGAGTACAGATACGCAGTATTTT
D: .; V: TRBV3-1; J: TRBJ1-5; size: few; CDR3: CASSHEPMGQPQHF; DNA: TGTGCCAGCAGCCATGAGCCGATGGGACAGCCCCAGCATTTT
D: TRBD1; V: TRBV27; J: TRBJ1-2; size: many; CDR3: CASSGQGKDGYTF; DNA: TGTGCCAGCAGCGGACAGGGGAAGGATGGCTACACCTTC
D: .; V: TRBV4-1; J: TRBJ1-2; size: .; CDR3: CASTKTGKGGYTF; DNA: TGCGCCAGCACCAAGACAGGAAAAGGCGGCTACACCTTC
D: .; V: TRBV9; J: TRBJ2-2; size: few; CDR3: CASSGGDTGELFF; DNA: TGTGCCAGCAGCGGCGGGGACACCGGGGAGCTGTTTTTT
D: .; V: TRBV6-6; J: TRBJ2-5; size: .; CDR3: CASSYRKQGRGQETQYF; DNA: TGTGCCAGCAGTTACCGTAAACAGGGTAGGGGCCAAGAGACCCAGTACTTC
D: .; V: TRBV7-9; J: TRBJ2-7; size: .; CDR3: CASSPFRQYHNEQYF; DNA: TGTGCCAGCAGCCCCTTCAGACAGTACCACAATGAGCAGTACTTC
D: .; V: TRBV12-3/TRBV12-4; J: TRBJ2-1; size: .; CDR3: CARIGGLVYNEQFF; DNA: TGTGCCCGCATCGGTGGGCTAGTCTACAATGAGCAGTTCTTC
D: TRBD1; V: TRBV2; J: TRBJ2-1; size: few; CDR3: CASRSKGQVFYNEQFF; DNA: TGTGCCAGCAGATCCAAAGGACAGGTATTCTACAATGAGCAGTTCTTC
D: .; V: TRBV27; J: TRBJ1-5; size: few; CDR3: CASSLSPRHSQPQHF; DNA: TGTGCCAGCAGTTTAAGTCCCCGACATTCTCAGCCCCAGCATTTT
D: .; V: TRBV27; J: TRBJ1-5; size: .; CDR3: CASSLALQGNQPQHF; DNA: TGTGCCAGCAGTTTAGCCTTACAAGGCAATCAGCCCCAGCATTTT
D: TRBD1; V: TRBV6-6; J: TRBJ2-7; size: few; CDR3: CASSYRPPDRPLQYF; DNA: TGTGCCAGCAGTTACCGACCCCCGGACAGGCCACTCCAGTACTTC
D: TRBD2; V: TRBV12-3/TRBV12-4; J: TRBJ2-7; size: .; CDR3: CASSLGRSGDYEQYF; DNA: TGTGCCAGCAGTTTGGGGCGTAGCGGGGATTACGAGCAGTACTTC
D: .; V: TRBV2; J: TRBJ2-7; size: .; CDR3: CASRRQLSYEQYF; DNA: TGTGCCAGCAGGAGACAGCTCTCCTACGAGCAGTACTTC
D: .; V: TRBV20-1; J: TRBJ1-6; size: .; CDR3: CSARVRTPNSPLHF; DNA: TGCAGTGCTAGAGTAAGGACACCTAATTCACCCCTCCACTTT